This T cell receptor beta chain was obtained from a study of blood T cell repertoires in COVID-19. The CDR3 length is 16 residues. The V and J ends lost 3 bases and 6 bases, in that order; junction bases with no gene match: 9. Germline CDR1 is SGHNT and CDR2 is YYREEE (reference sequence). Measured with immunoSEQ multiplex PCR; TCRdb has only the in-frame clones, and not every one. Here the sample spans a few hundred thousand clones, 85% being singletons. Donors of Cohort 3 who recovered were those that had two negative PCRs, clearance, or symptom resolution. The sample comprised PBMCs or T cells enriched from blood (not recorded which). The chain links TRBV5-4 to TRBJ2-1; 10 nucleotides match TRBD2. The source of this sequence is a man between 35 and 55 years old who had recovered from COVID-19. The CDR3 DNA reads TGTGCCAGCAGCTCCCCGAGCGGGAGGGCTGGCAATGAGCAGTTCTTC. The encoded protein is CASSSPSGRAGNEQFF.